The TCR beta chain under discussion was sequenced for a study of early T cells in non-severe SARS-CoV-2 infection. This clonotype has a count of ten or more. TCRdb called the 5' RACE reads again in MiXCR, with one record for every CDR3 protein. The sample lists roughly 53,000 distinct CDR3 sequences, roughly 9% occurring once. This receptor was taken from an adult who was a healthcare worker with PCR-confirmed SARS-CoV-2 infection or an uninfected control (not recorded which). Sample: whole blood, taken at baseline.

In DNA, the CDR3 is TGTGCCAGCAGCTGGGCAAATGAGCAGTTCTTC. Translating gives CASSWANEQFF. The gene calls are TRBV5-4 and TRBJ2-1; no reliable D call. Deletions cut 3 bases from V and 7 bases from J, with 5 bases between. Germline CDR1 and CDR2: SGHNT and YYREEE (reference sequence). This CDR3 comprises 11 residues. The variable domain in full, with the rest retrieved from reference TRBV5-4 and TRBJ2-1, is ETGVTQSPTHLIKTRGQQVTLRCSSQSGHNTVSWYQQALGQGPQFIFQYYREEENGRGNFPPRFSGLQFPNYSSELNVNALELDDSALYLCASSWANEQFFGPGTRLTVL.